This TCR beta chain was recovered during a study of tumor and adjacent non-tumor tissue in lung cancer. Study findings and constraints: Significantly higher TCR diversity was found in tumor than normal lung. Top 100 clones took a larger repertoire share in normal lung. Tumor TCR diversity, when higher, was linked to shorter survival.

Three rounds of nested PCR, following a modified ARM-PCR protocol, produced the TCRbeta library. TCRdb re-called the multiplex PCR reads through MiXCR, storing one row per CDR3 protein. Among roughly 48,000 distinct CDR3 sequences listed, more than 55% were seen once. The template was RNA from unsorted bulk tissue. More than 3 cm separated this lung sample from the edge of the tumor. Between August and November 2014, newly diagnosed, chemotherapy-naive lung cancer patients underwent thoracic surgery in China. In its sample, this clonotype was seen a few times. Its cognate antigen is unknown. A much bigger clone sits one base away, suggesting this may be a read error. The CDR3 covers 12 residues. CDR1 is SGHDT and CDR2 is YYEEEE in the germline V gene. Trimming cost V 3 bases and J 10 bases, with 13 bases left between them.

The sequence was collected from a woman in her 70s with non-small cell lung cancer. The gene calls are TRBV5-6 and TRBJ1-1; D is ambiguous. Sequenced sample: distant non-tumor lung tissue. This CDR3 reads CASSSRPGVAFF. As DNA, the CDR3 is TGTGCCAGCAGCTCCAGACCCGGTGTAGCTTTCTTT.